A selection of T cell receptor beta chains follows, all from one sample in a study of human T cells and chemical hapten exposure. TCRdb reprocessed the RACE reads with MiXCR, giving one entry per CDR3 protein. The table lists approximately 100,000 distinct CDR3 sequences, approximately 12% of them singletons. Sequenced material: whole blood, taken in connection with sensitization to the hapten diphenylcyclopropenone (DPC). These receptors all stem from a woman aged 45-60 years with alopecia areata. Some clones in this sample may be carry-over from other donors' samples. CDR3s leave out the opening cysteine and the closing phenylalanine or tryptophan.

v_gene	CDR3aa
TRBV3-1	ASSQPAGRSNEQF
TRBV12-3/TRBV12-4	ASSLVWQGADTGELF
TRBV6-5	ASSYSARPNDSPLH
TRBV3-1	ASSQGLAQETQY
TRBV18	ASTNTGTQRGQPQH
TRBV11-2	ASSLDGEAAGGTDTQY
TRBV5-5	ASSLYGHYEQY
TRBV7-8	ASSLGTGGASTDTQY
TRBV7-6	ASSLPGGDPDTQY
TRBV6-2/TRBV6-3	ASSYFRVSDGLKAF